These 20 T cell receptor beta chains were sequenced from one sample in a study of CD4+ T cells in melanoma. Sequenced by immunoSEQ multiplex PCR; TCRdb stores in-frame clones only, minus some. The table includes 9,900 or so clones, roughly two thirds detected once. Sequences were obtained from peripheral blood. Receptors were obtained from a human donor with melanoma.

This clone appeared a few times. The rearrangement uses TRBV5-1 and TRBJ2-7; weak D call: TRBD1 (6 bases). V was pared by 4 bases and J by 3 bases, with 17 bases between. The CDR3 spans 15 residues. The germline gives CDR1 SGHRS, CDR2 YFSETQ. CDR3 in amino acids: CASSPEDRRDYEQYF. The CDR3 coding sequence is TGCGCCAGCAGCCCAGAAGACAGGAGAGACTACGAGCAGTACTTC.

This clone is classed as medium-sized. The CDR3 DNA reads TGTGCCAGCAGGACTACCGGGTCTGGAAACACCATATATTTT. Its protein is CASRTTGSGNTIYF. The V call is TRBV11-2, the J call TRBJ1-3, with D hard to call. Trimming pared 6 bases from V and 1 base from J, leaving 10 bases between. The CDR3 is made up of 14 amino acids. Germline V gene lookup returns CDR1 SGHAT and CDR2 FQNNGV.

This chain connects TRBV5-8 to TRBJ1-1, with D possibly being TRBD1 (6 bases). Germline loops: CDR1 SGHTS, CDR2 YDEGEE. Between the trimmed V and J ends, which lost 5 bases and 1 base, there was a span of 15 bases. The CDR3 loop spans 15 amino acids. The CDR3 nucleotides read TGTGCCAGCAGTTACGTCACAGGGAAGAACACTGAAGCTTTCTTT. This translates into CASSYVTGKNTEAFF.

V and J are TRBV27 and TRBJ2-3; D is unclear. The CDR3 sequence is 18 residues long. Germline assignment: CDR1 MNHEY and CDR2 SMNVEV (reference sequence). Trimming pared 3 bases from V and 0 bases from J, leaving 19 bases between. The CDR3 DNA is TGTGCCAGCAGTTTTCGACCCCCCAATCAAATAAGCACAGATACGCAGTATTTT. Its protein product is CASSFRPPNQISTDTQYF.

Points on this clone: A junction end diverges from the germline sequence, so it may reflect a read error. The sample holds other DNA sequences that translate to the same CDR3. The chain has TRBV7-9 and TRBJ2-7, with unresolved D. The CDR3 totals 15 residues. Per germline, CDR1 SEHNR and CDR2 FQNEAQ (reference sequence). The CDR3 DNA sequence: TGCGCCAGCAGCCAAGATTCCAGCCTCTCCTACGAGCAGTACTTC. Its protein is CASSQDSSLSYEQYF.

This chain uses TRBV19 with TRBJ1-1, with unresolved D. The length of the CDR3 is 13 residues. CDR1 is LNHDA, CDR2 SQIVND, per germline (reference sequence). V was pared by 11 bases and J by 0 bases, with 13 bases between. In nucleotides, the CDR3 is TGTGCCGCTTCGGACCGTTTGAACACTGAAGCTTTCTTT. Translating it yields CAASDRLNTEAFF.

The J gene is TRBJ1-1, the V gene TRBV25-1; D possibly corresponds to TRBD1 (6 bases). Trimming left V 3 bases short and J 7 bases short, with 12 bases between. Germline V gene lookup returns CDR1 MGHDK and CDR2 SYGVNS. CDR3 length equals 13 residues. CDR3: CASSEGGRSEAFF. DNA of the CDR3: TGTGCCAGCAGTGAGGGGGGGCGGAGTGAAGCTTTCTTT.

This clone was picked up a small number of times. This chain connects TRBV4-1 to TRBJ2-1; D possibly matches TRBD1 or TRBD2 (5 bases each). The CDR3 is 16 amino acids. The germline V gene has CDR1 MGHRA and CDR2 YSYEKL. V was pared by 0 bases and J by 5 bases, with 14 bases between. DNA for the CDR3: TGCGCCAGCAGCCAAGATAGATGGGGACGGGACAATGAGCAGTTCTTC. As protein: CASSQDRWGRDNEQFF.

CDR3 sequence reads: CASSEAGFYEQYF. The CDR3, as DNA: TGTGCCAGCAGTGAAGCGGGATTCTACGAGCAGTACTTC. The chain is built from TRBV6-5 and TRBJ2-7; 7 positions agree with TRBD2. Looked up from germline, CDR1 is MNHEY and CDR2 is SVGAGI. V dropped 5 bases and J dropped 3; count of bases not matched to a gene: 4. The CDR3 is 13 amino acids.

The rearrangement links TRBV6-1 to TRBJ2-7, with a weak D call TRBD2 (5 bases). The CDR3 is 14 residues long. Trimming stripped 0 bases from V and 7 bases from J, with 13 bases between. Looked up from germline, CDR1 is MNHNS and CDR2 is SASEGT. DNA for the CDR3: TGTGCCAGCAGTGAAGCGGAGGTCCGAAAGGAGCAGTACTTC. Amino acids: CASSEAEVRKEQYF.

V and J are TRBV30 and TRBJ1-2, with 11 bases matching TRBD1. The germline gives CDR1 GTSNPN, CDR2 SVGIG (reference sequence). J lost 1 base, V lost 7 bases, and 8 bases had no gene match. The CDR3 consists of 15 residues. The CDR3 bases are TGTGCCTCCTCGGGACAGGGGGGGAGTAACTATGGCTACACCTTC. This sequence encodes CASSGQGGSNYGYTF.

The count of this clone is one. The chain has TRBV7-2 and TRBJ2-1; 7 bases map to TRBD1. This CDR3 contains 13 residues. Germline V gives CDR1 SGHTA, CDR2 FQGNSA. The V gene end was trimmed by 4 bases and the J gene end by 9 bases; junction bases not matched to a gene: 6. As DNA, the CDR3 is TGTGCCAGCAGCTCCGGACAGGCGGGTGAGCAGTTCTTC. It codes for CASSSGQAGEQFF. The entire variable domain, with the rest obtained from reference TRBV7-2 and TRBJ2-1, is as follows: GAGVSQSPSNKVTEKGKDVELRCDPISGHTALYWYRQSLGQGLEFLIYFQGNSAPDKSGLPSDRFSAERTGGSVSTLTIQRTQQEDSAVYLCASSSGQAGEQFFGPGTRLTVL.

This chain uses TRBV7-3 with TRBJ1-1, with a weak D call TRBD1 (6 bases). Germline V gene data show CDR1 as SGHTA and CDR2 as FQGTGA. V lost 1 base and J lost 1, with 22 bases in between. CDR3 length equals 19 residues. The CDR3 region has the DNA TGTGCCAGCAGCTTAAGAGATTTCGGATTTGCAGGGGAGAACACTGAAGCTTTCTTT. Translating gives CASSLRDFGFAGENTEAFF.

The table lists this clone with a count of one. The chain uses TRBV4-3 and TRBJ1-6; 8 bases are shared with TRBD1. Trimming cost V 3 bases and J 9 bases; bases outside gene matches: 13. Per the germline V gene, CDR1 is LGHNA and CDR2 is YSLEER. The CDR3 consists of 17 residues. DNA for the CDR3: TGCGCCAGCAGCCAGTCGGACAGGGCGGAGAGTGGTTCACCCCTCCACTTT. Encoded protein: CASSQSDRAESGSPLHF.

The chain has TRBV5-4 and TRBJ1-2; D is perhaps TRBD1 (6 bases). The CDR3 is 12 amino acids. V lost 4 bases to trimming and J lost 4 bases, with 8 bases between them. Germline V gene lookup returns CDR1 SGHNT and CDR2 YYREEE (reference sequence). The CDR3 DNA is TGTGCCAGCAGCCGGGACACCTATGGCTACACCTTC. Residues: CASSRDTYGYTF.

The V call is TRBV18, the J call TRBJ1-6, with D maybe TRBD1 (5 bases). Looked up from germline, CDR1 is KGHSH and CDR2 is LQKENI. The CDR3 extends over 13 amino acids. Trimming cost V 4 bases and J 10 bases, with 11 bases left between them. CDR3 DNA: TGTGCCAGCTCACGGGGGGGTGCGTCACCCCTCCACTTT. The encoded protein is CASSRGGASPLHF.

V and J are TRBV7-2 and TRBJ2-7; TRBD2 matches at 8 bases. CDR1 and CDR2 from the germline V gene are SGHTA and FQGNSA. This CDR3 is built from 17 residues. Trimming took 5 bases from V and 5 from J; bases not matched to a gene: 17. The CDR3 bases are TGTGCCAGCAGCCTCCAAGGACTAGCAGGACGCCTCCACGAGCAGTACTTC. Encoded protein: CASSLQGLAGRLHEQYF.

The rearrangement links TRBV19 to TRBJ2-2; the match to TRBD2 covers 8 bases. Germline V gene sequence: CDR1 LNHDA, CDR2 SQIVND (reference sequence). CDR3 length: 14 amino acids. Unmatched junction bases numbered 9, after V lost 8 bases and J lost 7 bases. The CDR3 DNA sequence: TGTGCCAGTTCCCTAATCGGGGGGGGCGGGGAGCTGTTTTTT. It translates to CASSLIGGGGELFF.

The chain joins TRBV7-6 to TRBJ2-1, with 11 nucleotides matching TRBD2. Losses at the gene ends were 0 bases for V and 5 bases for J; bases not matched to a gene: 12. Germline V gives CDR1 SGHVS, CDR2 FNYEAQ. The CDR3 is 19 residues long. DNA for the CDR3: TGTGCCAGCAGCTTAGCCCCTACTAGCGGGGGCCCGGAGGACAATGAGCAGTTCTTC. Translated: CASSLAPTSGGPEDNEQFF.

The rearrangement uses TRBV5-1 and TRBJ1-1; D perhaps matches TRBD1 (5 bases). From germline, CDR1 is SGHRS and CDR2 YFSETQ. The CDR3 totals 14 residues. V was pared by 4 bases and J by 1 base, with 11 bases between. The DNA for the CDR3 is TGCGCCAGCAGCCCGGGACCGACGAACACTGAAGCTTTCTTT. Residues: CASSPGPTNTEAFF.